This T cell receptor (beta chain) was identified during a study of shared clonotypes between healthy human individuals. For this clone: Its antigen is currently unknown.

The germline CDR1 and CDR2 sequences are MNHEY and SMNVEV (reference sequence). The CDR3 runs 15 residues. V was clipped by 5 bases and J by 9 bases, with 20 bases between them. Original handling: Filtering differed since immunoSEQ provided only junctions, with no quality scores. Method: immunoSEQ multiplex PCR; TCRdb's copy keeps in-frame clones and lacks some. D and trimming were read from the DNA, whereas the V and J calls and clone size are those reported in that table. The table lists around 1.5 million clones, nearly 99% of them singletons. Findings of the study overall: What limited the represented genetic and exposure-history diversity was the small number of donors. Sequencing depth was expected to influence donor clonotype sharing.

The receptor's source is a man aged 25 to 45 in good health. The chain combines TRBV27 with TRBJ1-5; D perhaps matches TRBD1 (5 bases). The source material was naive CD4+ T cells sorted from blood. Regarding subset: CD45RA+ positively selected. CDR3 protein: CASSPRLGPSTPQHF. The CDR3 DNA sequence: TGTGCCAGCAGTCCACGACTGGGGCCATCAACGCCCCAGCATTTT.